This T cell receptor (beta chain) originates from a study of T cells in women clearing cervical HPV infection. The CDR3 is 15 amino acids. CDR1 is MDHEN, CDR2 SYDVKM, per germline. The V end was cut by 1 base, the J end by 0 bases, with 8 bases between. Some clones are missing from TCRdb's copy, which holds only in-frame ones; the method was immunoSEQ multiplex PCR. There are 30,000 to 45,000 clones in the sample, with roughly 4% held by the top ten. Comment on this clone: The read ends 3 residues early relative to the CDR3; the germline J gene fills the gap.

The source material was blood buffy coat. The V call is TRBV28, the J call TRBJ2-3; D unresolved. The receptor was derived from a woman aged 18 to 75 with a cervical HPV16 infection that either progressed to CIN3+ or cleared (not recorded which). Partial CDR3 DNA: TGTGCCAGCAGTTTATCGTTTTCTAGCACAGATACG. It encodes CASSLSFSSTDT. The CDR3 reads in full as CASSLSFSSTDTQYF.